What follows are 10 T cell receptor beta chains derived from one specimen sequenced in a study of T cell changes during pregnancy in multiple sclerosis. Only in-frame clones appear in the TCRdb table, and some are missing; sequencing was by immunoSEQ multiplex PCR. In the table there are tens of thousands of clones, 90% of which are singletons. The sample in question was peripheral blood, obtained in the third trimester of pregnancy. The receptors here all came from a female donor in good health, enrolled as a control in a pregnancy study.

The CDR3 region has the DNA TGTGCCAGTACCCCGGGGCGGGGACCAATATCCTCTCTCTATGGCTACACCTTC. This translates into CASTPGRGPISSLYGYTF. This sequence joins TRBV19 and TRBJ1-2; possibly TRBD1 for D (5 bases). With 7 bases removed from V and 4 bases from J, the gap between germline ends came to 28 bases. CDR3 length: 18 amino acids. Germline lookup yields CDR1 LNHDA and CDR2 SQIVND (reference sequence).

This chain joins TRBV2 and TRBJ2-1; D uncertain. The germline V gene has CDR1 SNHLY and CDR2 FYNNEI. The CDR3 runs to 15 residues. Trimming removed 4 bases at V and 0 bases at J, with 10 bases between. CDR3 in amino acids: CASSGLFSSYNEQFF. CDR3 bases: TGTGCCAGCAGTGGCCTTTTTAGCTCCTACAATGAGCAGTTCTTC.

The J gene is TRBJ1-1, the V gene TRBV7-3; 7 bases are shared with TRBD1. V shed 5 bases and J 8 bases; nucleotides not matched to a gene: 8. The germline V gene has CDR1 SGHTA and CDR2 FQGTGA. This CDR3 is built from 13 residues. The CDR3, as DNA: TGTGCCAGCAGCAACGCAAAACAGGGGGAAGCTTTCTTT. It encodes CASSNAKQGEAFF.

The chain employs TRBV4-3 and TRBJ2-7; the D is unclear. The CDR3 sequence is 13 residues long. Germline values: CDR1 LGHNA, CDR2 YSLEER. V was clipped by 5 bases and J by 6 bases, with 14 bases between them. The CDR3 sequence: CASSFSTAAEQYF. CDR3 nucleotide sequence: TGCGCCAGCAGCTTCAGCACCGCGGCCGAGCAGTACTTC.

This chain links TRBV27 with TRBJ2-2, with 8 bases matching TRBD2. This CDR3 has 17 amino acids. The J segment lost 6 bases and the V segment lost 0 bases, leaving 9 bases of the junction unmatched. The germline CDR1 and CDR2 sequences are MNHEY and SMNVEV (reference sequence). CDR3 DNA sequence: TGTGCCAGCAGTTTATCGTCCAGCGGGGGCCTCCCCGGGGAGCTGTTTTTT. Translation: CASSLSSSGGLPGELFF.

This chain links TRBV21-1 with TRBJ2-3; TRBD1 is the table's D call, not checked against the DNA. TRBV21-1 is tagged as a pseudogene. The CDR3 totals 16 residues. The chain's CDR3 is CASSEHQVSTTDTQYF. The DNA of the CDR3 is TGTGCCAGCAGCGAACACCAGGTGAGTACCACAGATACGCAGTATTTT.

The chain employs TRBV27 and TRBJ2-3, with 8 bases identical to TRBD2. V lost 6 bases, J lost 0 bases, and 14 bases stayed unmatched. The length of the CDR3 is 18 residues. Germline assignment: CDR1 MNHEY and CDR2 SMNVEV (reference sequence). CDR3 in amino acids: CASSGTRWLAGSTDTQYF. Here the CDR3 DNA reads TGTGCCAGCAGCGGCACTAGGTGGTTAGCGGGGAGCACAGATACGCAGTATTTT.

The sample holds a few counts of this clone. The chain links TRBV2 to TRBJ2-1, with unresolved D. The CDR3 contains 13 residues. In germline, CDR1 is SNHLY, CDR2 FYNNEI. Trimming pared 4 bases from V and 5 bases from J, leaving 9 bases between. The CDR3 sequence is CASSVERDNEQFF. CDR3 DNA sequence: TGTGCCAGCAGTGTAGAACGAGACAATGAGCAGTTCTTC.

The rearrangement uses TRBV28 and TRBJ2-5; D perhaps matches TRBD2 (6 bases). The V end lost 4 bases, the J end lost 3 bases, and 9 bases lay between the germline ends. Germline V gene sequence: CDR1 MDHEN, CDR2 SYDVKM. The CDR3 runs 13 residues. CDR3 coding DNA: TGTGCCAGCAGTTCCCGACTAGAAGAGACCCAGTACTTC. Translated, it gives CASSSRLEETQYF.

The rearrangement uses TRBV4-3 and TRBJ1-4; D remains ambiguous. Germline V CDR1 and CDR2: LGHNA, YSLEER. V gave up 1 base and J gave up 8 bases, with 11 bases separating them. The CDR3 has 14 residues. Here the CDR3 DNA reads TGCGCCAGCAGCCAAGTTGTAAGAGGGGAAAAACTGTTTTTT. This translates into CASSQVVRGEKLFF.